The clone carrying this T cell receptor beta chain occurred a few times. Antigen unknown. The sample is drawn from a study of T cell repertoires in ileal Crohn's disease. Study details: 35% were active smokers at surgery; median disease duration was roughly 7.9 years.

Germline CDR1 reads MNHEY; CDR2 reads SMNVEV (reference sequence). The CDR3 has 15 amino acids. V shed 7 bases and J shed 6 bases, with 19 bases lying between them. Study observations and caveats: Mucosal expansions were suggested to be mainly CD8 T cells.

Patients were adults with ileal or ileocolonic Crohn's disease needing resection. Per sample, roughly 530 nanograms of biopsy DNA were TCRB immunosequenced. Generated by immunoSEQ multiplex PCR, the TCRdb table keeps only in-frame clones and is missing some. The sample records approximately 6,400 clones, roughly 77% being singletons. The TCR originated in an adult with Crohn's disease. The genes are TRBV27 and TRBJ1-5; D might be TRBD1 (5 bases). What was sequenced was ileal tissue. The CDR3 DNA follows: TGTGCCAGCACCCCAGTCGGGGGAGGAAGTCAGCCCCAGCATTTT. Its translation: CASTPVGGGSQPQHF.